The 14 T cell receptor beta chains presented below share a single source sample, sequenced in a study of blood T cells in healthy people across ages. A J-beta primer mix and a sample-barcoded 5' primer were used in a second PCR of roughly 6 to 11 cycles. One entry per CDR3 protein results from TCRdb running MiXCR on the 5' RACE reads. The sample consists of just under 750,000 distinct CDR3 sequences, approximately 21% of them appearing once. Specimen: blood. The receptor source for this set is a man aged 65 to 85 in good health.

The V call is TRBV5-1, the J call TRBJ2-5; 12 nucleotides agree with TRBD2. The J call is doubtful: the DNA matches TRBJ2-1 better. CDR1 is SGHRS and CDR2 is YFSETQ in the germline V gene. This CDR3 is 15 amino acids long. In DNA form, the CDR3 reads TGCGCCAGCAGAGTCGGGACTAGCGGGTTGCATGAGCAGTTCTTC. Amino acids: CASRVGTSGLHEQFF.

V gene TRBV7-2 combines with J gene TRBJ2-5; maybe TRBD1 (5 bases). The germline V gene encodes CDR1 SGHTA and CDR2 FQGNSA. The V and J ends lost 5 bases and 0 bases respectively, with 10 bases between them. The CDR3 has 14 amino acids. CDR3 region: CASSPYRNQETQYF. The CDR3, as DNA: TGTGCCAGCAGCCCCTACAGGAACCAAGAGACCCAGTACTTC.

This clonotype was seen a few times. The CDR3 DNA is TGTGCCAGCAGCGCCGTAGCGCGAGATACGCAGTATTTT. Protein sequence: CASSAVARDTQYF. V gene TRBV9 combines with J gene TRBJ2-3; D might be TRBD2 (5 bases). Germline values: CDR1 SGDLS, CDR2 YYNGEE. The V and J ends lost 3 bases and 5 bases respectively, with 10 bases between them. This CDR3 is built from 13 residues.

This clonotype occurred a few times. The chain employs TRBV27 and TRBJ1-2; perhaps TRBD1 as D (5 bases). The CDR3 totals 15 residues. V dropped 3 bases and J dropped 0 bases, with 11 bases sitting between them. From germline, CDR1 is MNHEY and CDR2 SMNVEV (reference sequence). CDR3 sequence reads: CASSFWRGPNYGYTF. The CDR3 bases are TGTGCCAGCAGTTTTTGGCGGGGCCCTAACTATGGCTACACCTTC.

The chain joins TRBV20-1 to TRBJ2-1, with TRBD1 matching 7 bases. CDR1 is DFQATT, CDR2 SNEGSKA, per germline (reference sequence). This CDR3 has 16 residues. V dropped 3 bases and J dropped 4; count of bases not matched to a gene: 12. Here the CDR3 reads CSARTHRGLIYNEQFF. CDR3 in DNA: TGCAGTGCTAGGACTCACAGGGGTCTCATATACAATGAGCAGTTCTTC.

This clonotype came up a few times. The chain uses TRBV29-1 and TRBJ2-3; TRBD2 matches at 11 bases. The germline V gene has CDR1 SQVTM and CDR2 ANQGSEA. V was clipped by 5 bases and J by 6 bases; unmatched bases: 7. CDR3 size: 14 residues. CDR3 in DNA: TGCAGCGTTAATCTAGCGGGAGGCCCCGATACGCAGTATTTT. As protein: CSVNLAGGPDTQYF.

The V call is TRBV12-3 or TRBV12-4, the J call TRBJ1-5, with D possibly being TRBD1 (5 bases). V was clipped by 6 bases and J by 4 bases, with 16 bases between them. The CDR3 is made up of 15 amino acids. CDR3 coding DNA: TGTGCCAGCAGCCCCCAGGCAGGGAGAAATCAGCCCCAGCATTTT. Its translation is CASSPQAGRNQPQHF.

In its sample, this clonotype was seen many times. The rearrangement links TRBV20-1 to TRBJ2-3; D perhaps matches TRBD2 (6 bases). This CDR3 spans 13 amino acids. Germline CDR1 reads DFQATT; CDR2 reads SNEGSKA (reference sequence). The V and J ends lost 6 bases and 0 bases respectively, with 10 bases between them. CDR3 DNA sequence: TGCAGTGCACCCGGGACTAGCACAGATACGCAGTATTTT. It specifies CSAPGTSTDTQYF.

The chain has TRBV5-1 and TRBJ2-7; 9 bases are a match to TRBD2. TRBJ2-1 explains the end of the DNA better; the J call may be wrong. Germline CDR1 is SGHRS and CDR2 is YFSETQ. The CDR3 runs 16 residues. CDR3 bases: TGCGCCAGCAGCTTGGTGCTAGCGGGAAGAACGAATGAGCAGTTCTTC. Protein: CASSLVLAGRTNEQFF.

The chain employs TRBV12-1 and TRBJ2-5; TRBD2, the table's D call, lacks a check against the DNA. The better agreement between TRBJ2-7 and the DNA end casts doubt on the J call. TRBV12-1 is tagged as a pseudogene. The CDR3 is 12 residues long. The CDR3: CASSFPAAEQYF. DNA of the CDR3: TGTGCCAGCAGCTTTCCAGCGGCCGAGCAGTACTTC.

This clonotype has just a few counts. The conserved final phenylalanine or tryptophan is absent from the CDR3, which likely points to a read error. V gene TRBV10-3 combines with J gene TRBJ1-1, with unresolved D. Trimming took off 4 bases at V and 2 bases at J, with 14 bases between the two ends. The CDR3 is made up of 15 amino acids. Germline assignment: CDR1 ENHRY and CDR2 SYGVKD. The CDR3 region has the DNA TGTGCCATCAGTGCTCCAGGATTTCGAAACACTGAAGCTTTCTCT. Its translation is CAISAPGFRNTEAFS.

V usage is TRBV7-2 and J usage is TRBJ1-4; D not certain. Germline loops: CDR1 SGHTA, CDR2 FQGNSA. Trimming pared 5 bases from V and 5 bases from J, leaving 15 bases between. The CDR3 is 15 residues long. The CDR3, as DNA: TGTGCCAGCAGCCCGAATCGGGCCGAGAATGAAAAACTGTTTTTT. Amino acids: CASSPNRAENEKLFF.

The chain carries TRBV19 and TRBJ2-5; 9 bases agree with TRBD1. The J call is uncertain, as TRBJ2-1 better fits the DNA end. Germline V CDR1 and CDR2: LNHDA, SQIVND (reference sequence). The CDR3 loop spans 15 amino acids. CDR3 sequence (DNA): TGTGCCAGTAGGGCCGGGACAGGGTTTACCAATGAGCAGTTCTTC. Translation gives CASRAGTGFTNEQFF.

The V call is TRBV6-6, the J call TRBJ2-1; D assignment may be TRBD1 or TRBD2 (6 bases each). Trimming cost V 6 bases and J 7 bases, with 22 bases left between them. The germline V gene has CDR1 MNHNY and CDR2 SVGAGI (reference sequence). The CDR3 loop spans 16 amino acids. The CDR3 sequence: CASRQLTGGRSNEQFF. DNA for the CDR3: TGTGCCAGCAGACAACTGACAGGAGGGAGGTCAAATGAGCAGTTCTTC.